This T cell receptor beta chain was sequenced in a study of blood T cell repertoires in COVID-19. Study-wide context: From T cells, B-cell-depleted T cells, or PBMCs came the material, which was cDNA or gDNA.

The data were produced by immunoSEQ multiplex PCR, yet TCRdb's version contains in-frame clones alone and is incomplete. The repertoire consists of some 150,000 clones, with around 82% occurring once and the leading ten covering about 1.2%. V was shortened by 6 bases and J by 6 bases, with 9 bases between the two germline ends. This CDR3 is 12 amino acids long. The material sequenced was peripheral blood. The receptor was isolated from a man in his 60s who had recovered from COVID-19. The V and J genes are TRBV12-3 or TRBV12-4 and TRBJ1-5; a possible D gene is TRBD1 (5 bases). This CDR3 is CASSNGGQPQHF. The CDR3 DNA reads as TGTGCCAGCAGCAACGGGGGTCAGCCCCAGCATTTT.